This TCR beta chain was sequenced in a study of blood T cell repertoires in COVID-19 (TCRdb year 2020). Regarding the complete study: Samples from collaborators originated in the United States, Italy and Spain and spanned both the acute and convalescent phases of COVID-19. The prospective study material was composed of cDNA or gDNA derived from T cells, B-cell-depleted T cells, or PBMCs. Deeply sampled blood TCRbeta repertoires from subjects exposed to, actively infected with, or recovered from COVID-19 were included in the dataset. The repertoires were released in a freely available public database intended as a resource for research on the immune response to SARS-CoV-2. The samples were drawn from the first 160 participants of the ongoing ImmuneRACE study and from some 1,300 subjects provided by 6 global collaborators. The sample metadata nearly always contained a de-identified subject ID, COVID-19 status, age in years and sex. Where available, HLA class I and class II types were obtained from metadata supplied by the sample provider rather than from assay-based typing.

The germline V end is reduced by 4 bases and the J end by 7 bases; junction bases left unmatched: 5. The CDR3, from cysteine to phenylalanine, totals 15 residues. Just CDR3 DNA is preserved here, 45 bases in frame from base 1. The germline V gene yields MRHNA for CDR1 and SNTAGT for CDR2. The collaborating institutions used their own protocols to collect whole blood in K2EDTA tubes. Collaborator samples were shipped for TCRbeta analysis as frozen whole blood, isolated PBMCs, or DNA extracted from either sample type. Overall study outcomes, separate from this receptor: Clinical and demographic metadata were provided uncurated, with the amount varying by source and participant.

This clone was seen more than once but under ten times. Its antigen target is currently unknown. One base away there is no much larger clone; base qualities are not given. TCRbeta CDR3 regions were amplified from genomic DNA by means of the immunoSEQ Assay, a bias-controlled multiplex PCR. On the study's bioinformatics: Nucleated cell counts per sample were estimated from amplification of reference gene primers within the assay. To quantify the absolute abundance of each unique TCRbeta CDR3 rearrangement, sequence reads were collapsed and filtered. For each sample, productive Simpson clonality was calculated as the square root of Simpson's diversity index over productive rearrangements. Imported from immuneACCESS, the table was reduced by TCRdb to in-frame sequences with V and J called. These copies leave out some clones; in studies compared against another copy, an unresolved V gene accounts for under half, and the cause of the remainder is not known. V, J and clone size are those of that table, while D and trimming were read from the DNA. Counted in this sample were just under 350,000 clones; around four fifths of them appeared once. The ten most abundant clones make up 2.5% to 3% of the sample.

In this chain, TRBV6-4 is recombined with TRBJ1-6, with TRBD1 matching 9 junction bases. This TCR came from a young man with active or convalescent COVID-19. Sequencing input: peripheral blood. In nucleotides, the sequence is TGTGCCAGCAGTGCGACGACAGGGGGAAATTCACCCCTCCACTTT. Its protein product is CASSATTGGNSPLHF.